Listed here are 30 T cell receptor beta chains from one sample, sequenced in a study of blood T cells in healthy people across ages. For the second PCR, which ran for about 6 to 11 cycles, a sample-barcoded 5' primer and a J-beta primer mix were used. TCRdb reanalysed the 5' RACE reads using MiXCR and keeps one entry per CDR3 protein. The sample contains 550,000 to 700,000 distinct CDR3 sequences, 27% of which appear only once. Sequenced sample: blood. Receptors were obtained from a woman in her seventies in good health.

This clonotype was picked up a small number of times. The chain recombines TRBV21-1 with TRBJ2-7. TRBV21-1 is a pseudogene segment. This CDR3 has 15 amino acids. CDR3 residues: CASSKKQASGYEQYF. The CDR3 DNA reads as TGTGCCAGCAGCAAAAAGCAGGCGAGTGGATACGAGCAGTACTTC.

In its sample, this clonotype was seen a few times. V is TRBV10-3 and J is TRBJ2-5; D might be TRBD1 (5 bases). The ends were cut back, 1 base at V and 2 bases at J, with 14 bases in the middle. This CDR3 has 16 amino acids. Per germline, CDR1 ENHRY and CDR2 SYGVKD. The CDR3 protein is CAISEYRLGGQETQYF. CDR3 coding DNA: TGTGCCATCAGTGAGTACAGGTTGGGTGGACAAGAGACCCAGTACTTC.

The chain is built from TRBV28 and TRBJ2-7; D is ambiguous. The CDR3 runs to 15 residues. The germline V gene has CDR1 MDHEN and CDR2 SYDVKM. Between the trimmed V and J ends, which lost 6 bases and 3 bases, there was a span of 18 bases. This CDR3 reads CASSSGGWESYEQYV. The CDR3 DNA is TGTGCCAGCAGCTCGGGTGGATGGGAAAGCTACGAGCAGTACGTC.

This clonotype appeared a few times. This chain joins TRBV24-1 and TRBJ2-3, with D perhaps matching TRBD2 (6 bases). Trimming left V 4 bases short and J 0 bases short, with 16 bases between. CDR3 size: 17 residues. Per the germline V gene, CDR1 is KGHDR and CDR2 is SFDVKD. The CDR3 here is CATSDPLGGESTDTQYF. Here the CDR3 DNA reads TGTGCCACCAGTGACCCCCTTGGCGGGGAGAGCACAGATACGCAGTATTTT.

CDR3 in amino acids: CAIGPGSGSEKLFF. The CDR3 DNA reads as TGTGCCATCGGACCCGGGTCAGGTTCAGAAAAACTGTTTTTT. The chain carries TRBV10-3 and TRBJ1-4, with D unclear. Germline CDR1 and CDR2: ENHRY and SYGVKD. Trimming pared 8 bases from V and 8 bases from J, leaving 18 bases between. There are 14 residues in the CDR3.

The chain uses TRBV28 and TRBJ2-5; TRBD2 matches 8 bases. The V segment lost 3 bases and the J segment 1 base; nucleotides outside the gene matches: 4. Germline V CDR1 and CDR2: MDHEN, SYDVKM. The CDR3 runs 15 residues. The CDR3 protein is CASSLGGTSQETQYF. In DNA, the CDR3 is TGTGCCAGCAGTTTGGGCGGGACTAGCCAAGAGACCCAGTACTTC.

This clonotype showed up just once. This chain's CDR3 is CASSYGRAPRGSRGDEQFF. DNA of the CDR3: TGTGCCAGCAGTTACGGCCGCGCTCCTAGGGGGTCTCGAGGAGATGAGCAGTTCTTC. The chain uses TRBV6-5 and TRBJ2-1; D may be TRBD1 (6 bases). This CDR3 has 19 amino acids. Germline CDR1 and CDR2: MNHEY and SVGAGI. V lost 2 bases and J 8 bases, leaving 28 bases between the germline ends.

This clonotype was picked up many times. This rearrangement joins TRBV30 to TRBJ2-6; D uncertain. The CDR3 is made up of 13 amino acids. The V end was cut by 6 bases, the J end by 0 bases, with 6 bases between. The germline gives CDR1 GTSNPN, CDR2 SVGIG (reference sequence). The CDR3 sequence is CACHTSGANVLTF. DNA of the CDR3: TGTGCCTGCCACACCTCTGGGGCCAACGTCCTGACTTTC.

This clonotype came up a few times. V gene TRBV20-1 combines with J gene TRBJ2-7; D perhaps matches TRBD2 (5 bases). V lost 0 bases, J lost 2 bases, and 11 bases lay in between. This CDR3 contains 14 residues. CDR1 is DFQATT, CDR2 SNEGSKA, per germline (reference sequence). In DNA form, the CDR3 reads TGCAGTGCTAGAGATCAAGCGGACGCCTACGAGCAGTACTTC. Translated: CSARDQADAYEQYF.

In this sample, this clonotype turned up a few times. This sequence joins TRBV11-2 and TRBJ1-4; D gene unclear. V lost 5 bases to trimming and J lost 10 bases, with 17 bases between them. The CDR3 consists of 14 residues. CDR1 is SGHAT, CDR2 FQNNGV, per germline. The CDR3 is CASSAEERSGKLFF. The CDR3, as DNA: TGTGCCAGCAGCGCAGAGGAGAGGTCGGGAAAACTGTTTTTT.

The V and J genes are TRBV3-1 and TRBJ1-2, with D unclear. Per germline, CDR1 LGHDT and CDR2 YNNKEL (reference sequence). The ends were cut back, 4 bases at V and 6 bases at J, with 9 bases in the middle. The CDR3 runs to 12 residues. CDR3 in amino acids: CASSRRVDGYTF. In DNA form, the CDR3 reads TGTGCCAGCAGCCGCCGAGTTGATGGCTACACCTTC.

This clonotype was seen a single time. The chain couples TRBV4-2 to TRBJ2-4; 8 bases fit TRBD1. From germline, CDR1 is LGHNA and CDR2 YNFKEQ. Trimming at V came to 3 bases and at J to 7 bases, leaving 11 bases not matched to a gene. CDR3 length equals 16 residues. The CDR3 region is CASSQGTGLLRNIQYF. Here the CDR3 DNA reads TGTGCCAGCAGCCAGGGGACAGGATTGCTACGGAACATTCAGTACTTC.

V is TRBV6-2 or TRBV6-3 and J is TRBJ2-6; possibly TRBD2 for D (5 bases). The CDR3 is made up of 15 amino acids. Germline V gene data show CDR1 as MNHEY and CDR2 as SVGEGT. V dropped 8 bases and J dropped 0 bases, with 11 bases sitting between them. This CDR3 is CASAGISSGANVLTF. The CDR3 DNA follows: TGTGCCAGCGCCGGGATATCCTCTGGGGCCAACGTCCTGACTTTC.

This clonotype was observed a handful of times. V and J are TRBV6-2 or TRBV6-3 and TRBJ2-3; D is unresolved. The CDR3 spans 14 residues. CDR1 is MNHEY and CDR2 is SVGEGT in the germline V gene. Between the trimmed V and J ends, which lost 2 bases and 2 bases, there was a span of 8 bases. CDR3 DNA sequence: TGTGCCAGCAGTTACGCCTACCACACAGATACGCAGTATTTT. Its translation is CASSYAYHTDTQYF.

J is TRBJ1-2 and V is TRBV9; perhaps TRBD1 as D (6 bases). The germline V gene encodes CDR1 SGDLS and CDR2 YYNGEE. Trimming removed 4 bases at V and 0 bases at J, with 16 bases between. The CDR3 sequence is 16 residues long. Here the CDR3 reads CASSKQGAPPNYGYTF. CDR3 sequence (DNA): TGTGCCAGCAGCAAACAGGGTGCCCCTCCTAACTATGGCTACACCTTC.

The chain links TRBV7-6 to TRBJ1-4; maybe TRBD1 (5 bases). V was pared by 2 bases and J by 0 bases, with 16 bases between. Looked up from germline, CDR1 is SGHVS and CDR2 is FNYEAQ. The CDR3 has 18 amino acids. Written as DNA, the CDR3 is TGTGCCAGCAGCTTAAATGCCGGGACGGTGACAACTAATGAAAAACTGTTTTTT. Its protein is CASSLNAGTVTTNEKLFF.

The CDR3 coding sequence is TGCAGTGCTAGAGACCCCCGGACCCAGTACTTC. This gives the protein CSARDPRTQYF. The chain couples TRBV20-1 to TRBJ2-5, with unresolved D. Trimming shortened V by 0 bases and J by 7 bases, and 6 bases separated the two germline ends. Germline CDR1 reads DFQATT; CDR2 reads SNEGSKA (reference sequence). The CDR3 covers 11 residues.

The chain uses TRBV20-1 and TRBJ2-4; perhaps TRBD2 as D (6 bases). The CDR3 has 12 residues. The ends were cut back, 0 bases at V and 9 bases at J, with 9 bases in the middle. The germline V gene has CDR1 DFQATT and CDR2 SNEGSKA (reference sequence). CDR3 region: CSAREGGSIQYF. CDR3 nucleotide sequence: TGCAGTGCTAGAGAAGGAGGGAGCATTCAGTACTTC.

The chain couples TRBV4-3 to TRBJ1-2; perhaps TRBD1 as D (5 bases). V was clipped by 1 base and J by 7 bases, with 7 bases between them. The germline gives CDR1 LGHNA, CDR2 YSLEER. This CDR3 spans 12 amino acids. The CDR3 protein is CASSQAGVGYTF. The CDR3, as DNA: TGCGCCAGCAGCCAAGCGGGGGTTGGCTACACCTTC.

The chain carries TRBV7-9 and TRBJ1-6; D not certain. Trimming shortened V by 1 base and J by 7 bases, and 8 bases separated the two germline ends. The CDR3 length is 14 residues. Germline CDR1 SEHNR, CDR2 FQNEAQ (reference sequence). The CDR3 DNA reads TGTGCCAGCAGCTTAGTTCAGCGGAATTCACCCCTCCACTTT. Protein product: CASSLVQRNSPLHF.

The chain recombines TRBV7-2 with TRBJ1-5; perhaps TRBD1 as D (5 bases). The V end was cut by 2 bases, the J end by 3 bases, with 8 bases between. Germline V CDR1 and CDR2: SGHTA, FQGNSA. The CDR3 runs 14 residues. CDR3 coding DNA: TGTGCCAGCAGCTTACAGGGTTACAATCAGCCCCAGCATTTT. Its translation: CASSLQGYNQPQHF.

This clonotype was observed a few times. The rearrangement links TRBV7-2 to TRBJ2-1; 7 bases are shared with TRBD1. The CDR3 has 15 residues. Germline loops: CDR1 SGHTA, CDR2 FQGNSA. J lost 3 bases, V lost 5 bases, and 7 bases had no gene match. The CDR3 loop reads CASSPRGQFYNEQFF. Here the CDR3 DNA reads TGTGCCAGCAGCCCCAGGGGACAGTTCTACAATGAGCAGTTCTTC.

The chain couples TRBV11-3 to TRBJ2-1; D possibly corresponds to TRBD1 (5 bases). CDR1 and CDR2 from the germline V gene are SGHNT and YENEEA. Trimming removed 4 bases from V and 3 bases from J, with 10 bases in between. This CDR3 region has 14 residues. CDR3 in DNA: TGTGCCAGCAGCTACGCAACAGGCTACAATGAGCAGTTCTTC. Protein: CASSYATGYNEQFF.

The chain combines TRBV20-1 with TRBJ2-3; possible D gene TRBD1, 6 bases. This CDR3 region has 14 residues. Germline CDR1 is DFQATT and CDR2 is SNEGSKA (reference sequence). With 0 bases removed from V and 6 bases from J, the gap between germline ends came to 13 bases. In DNA, the CDR3 is TGCAGTGCTAGAGATTGGAACAGGGTGGATACGCAGTATTTT. The encoded protein is CSARDWNRVDTQYF.

The CDR3 loop reads CASSPIAGGLLYEQYF. The DNA for the CDR3 is TGTGCCAGCAGCCCGATAGCGGGGGGTTTGCTCTACGAGCAGTACTTC. The V and J genes are TRBV7-9 and TRBJ2-1, with 10 bases that match TRBD2. The J call is doubtful: the DNA matches TRBJ2-7 better. CDR1 is SEHNR, CDR2 FQNEAQ, per germline (reference sequence). This CDR3 has 16 amino acids.

The sample holds a few counts of this clonotype. The genes are TRBV9 and TRBJ1-6; D is perhaps TRBD1 (5 bases). The germline V gene has CDR1 SGDLS and CDR2 YYNGEE. This CDR3 is 15 amino acids long. Trimming pared 3 bases from V and 9 bases from J, leaving 16 bases between. CDR3 region: CASSGSGTRVSPLHF. The CDR3 nucleotides are TGTGCCAGCAGCGGATCCGGGACTAGGGTTTCACCCCTCCACTTT.

V and J are TRBV12-3 or TRBV12-4 and TRBJ2-2; D possibly corresponds to TRBD1 (6 bases). The V end lost 5 bases, the J end lost 13 bases, and 14 bases lay between the germline ends. CDR3 size: 12 residues. CDR3 loop: CASSAYRESLFF. CDR3 nucleotides: TGTGCCAGCAGTGCGTACAGGGAATCGCTGTTTTTT.

The chain is built from TRBV5-5 and TRBJ1-3; D is unclear. Trimming cost V 4 bases and J 7 bases, with 15 bases left between them. CDR1 SGHKS and CDR2 YYEKEE come from the germline V gene (reference sequence). This CDR3 spans 14 amino acids. DNA for the CDR3: TGTGCCAGCAGCCAAACCGGACGAGGGAACACCATATATTTT. Residues: CASSQTGRGNTIYF.

The sample holds many counts of this clonotype. V and J are TRBV28 and TRBJ2-5, with D tentatively TRBD2 (6 bases). V was shortened by 6 bases and J by 1 base, with 18 bases between the two germline ends. The CDR3 is 16 amino acids. From germline, CDR1 is MDHEN and CDR2 SYDVKM. As DNA, the CDR3 is TGTGCCAGCAGCCCCGGGGGTGCGGGGACCCAAGAGACCCAGTACTTC. Encoded protein: CASSPGGAGTQETQYF.

The chain is built from TRBV29-1 and TRBJ2-1, with 7 bases that match TRBD1. Germline CDR1 reads SQVTM; CDR2 reads ANQGSEA. V lost 7 bases and J lost 3; bases outside the gene matches: 12. This CDR3 contains 15 residues. CDR3 bases: TGCAGCGCAGCCGGGACAGAAAATGACTACAATGAGCAGTTCTTC. Residues: CSAAGTENDYNEQFF.